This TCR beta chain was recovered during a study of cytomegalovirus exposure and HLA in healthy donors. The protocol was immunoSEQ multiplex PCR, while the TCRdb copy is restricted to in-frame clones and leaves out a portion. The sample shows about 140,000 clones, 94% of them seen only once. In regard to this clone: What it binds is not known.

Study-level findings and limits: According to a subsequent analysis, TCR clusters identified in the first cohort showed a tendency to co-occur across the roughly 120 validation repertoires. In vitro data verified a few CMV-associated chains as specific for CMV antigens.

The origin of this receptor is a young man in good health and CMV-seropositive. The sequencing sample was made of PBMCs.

Here the CDR3 reads CASSLGQGIGELFF. CDR3 DNA sequence: TGTGCCAGCAGTTTGGGACAGGGGATTGGGGAGCTGTTTTTT. The V gene is TRBV6-5, the J gene TRBJ2-2; TRBD1 matches at 10 bases. The germline gives CDR1 MNHEY, CDR2 SVGAGI. Germline trimming cut 4 bases from V and 8 bases from J; bases unmatched to any gene: 4. The CDR3 has 14 amino acids.